This TCR beta chain came from a study of human T cells and chemical hapten exposure. For the study at large: Patients additionally received therapeutic doses of diphenylcyclopropenone on the scalp once a week, and this continued throughout the roughly 26-week study. Application of 0.01% DPC to the upper back was done by patch test, with a reading at 6 days.

TCRdb re-called the RACE reads through MiXCR, storing one row per CDR3 protein. The table includes fewer than 70,000 distinct CDR3 sequences, around 7% detected once. Time point indicated: pre-sensitization, week 0. This sample's treatment: therapeutic diphenylcyclopropenone sensitization with weekly scalp DPC. The origin of this receptor is a woman in her 30s with alopecia areata. Some clones in this sample may be carry-over from other donors' samples. The source material was whole blood, sampled in connection with sensitization to the hapten diphenylcyclopropenone (DPC).

The CDR3 region has the DNA TGCAGTGCTAGAGATCTTCTGGCAGGGGTTAACACTGAAGCTTTCTTT. It is translated as CSARDLLAGVNTEAFF. V usage is TRBV20-1 and J usage is TRBJ1-1; perhaps TRBD1 as D (6 bases). Germline assignment: CDR1 DFQATT and CDR2 SNEGSKA (reference sequence). The length of the CDR3 is 16 residues. V lost 0 bases and J 2 bases, leaving 16 bases between the germline ends.